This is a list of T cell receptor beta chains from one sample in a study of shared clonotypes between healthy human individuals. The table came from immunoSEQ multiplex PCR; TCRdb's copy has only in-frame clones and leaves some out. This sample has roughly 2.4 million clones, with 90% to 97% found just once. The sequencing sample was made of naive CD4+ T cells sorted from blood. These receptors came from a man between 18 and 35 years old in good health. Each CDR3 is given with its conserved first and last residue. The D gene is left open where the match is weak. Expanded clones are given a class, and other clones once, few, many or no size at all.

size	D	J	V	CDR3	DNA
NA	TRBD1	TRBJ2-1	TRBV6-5	CASREGASFDEQFF	TGTGCCAGCCGAGAGGGGGCGAGCTTTGATGAGCAGTTCTTC
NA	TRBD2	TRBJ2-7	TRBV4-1	CASSQLAVLLLGVVHEQYF	TGCGCCAGCAGCCAGCTAGCGGTCCTTCTTCTCGGGGTGGTCCACGAGCAGTACTTC
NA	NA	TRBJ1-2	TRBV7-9	CASSSSDRLNYGYTF	TGTGCCAGCAGTTCCTCTGACCGCCTGAACTATGGCTACACCTTC
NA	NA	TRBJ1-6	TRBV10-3	CALGGEYNSPLHF	TGTGCCCTCGGAGGAGAGTATAATTCACCCCTCCACTTT
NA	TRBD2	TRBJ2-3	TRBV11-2	CASSGERGAETQYF	TGTGCCAGCAGCGGGGAGCGGGGGGCTGAGACGCAGTATTTT
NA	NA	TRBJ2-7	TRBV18	CASSPSRQHEQYF	TGTGCCAGCTCACCGTCCAGGCAACACGAGCAGTACTTC
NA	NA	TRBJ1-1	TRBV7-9	CASGENTEAFF	TGTGCCAGCGGTGAGAACACTGAAGCTTTCTTT
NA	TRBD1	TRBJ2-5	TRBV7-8	CASSYRDSRQETQYF	TGTGCCAGCAGCTACAGGGACAGCCGCCAAGAGACCCAGTACTTC
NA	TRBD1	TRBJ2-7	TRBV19	CASSISGQGISWYEQYF	TGTGCCAGTAGTATCTCTGGACAGGGGATCTCATGGTACGAGCAGTACTTC
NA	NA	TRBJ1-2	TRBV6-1	CASSDGGTMDYGYTF	TGTGCCAGCAGCGACGGTGGGACGATGGACTATGGCTACACCTTC
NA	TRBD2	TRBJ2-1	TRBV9	CASSAAGGPGGEQFF	TGTGCCAGCAGCGCTGCGGGGGGGCCTGGTGGTGAGCAGTTCTTC
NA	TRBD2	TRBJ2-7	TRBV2	CASGTSSPRVYEQYF	TGTGCCAGCGGGACTAGCAGCCCGAGGGTCTACGAGCAGTACTTC
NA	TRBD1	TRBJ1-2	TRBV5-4	CASSLLAGGHYGYTF	TGTGCCAGCAGCTTGCTGGCAGGGGGGCACTATGGCTACACCTTC
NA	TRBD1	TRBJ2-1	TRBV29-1	CSSGQGVYNEQFF	TGCAGCTCCGGACAGGGGGTCTACAATGAGCAGTTCTTC
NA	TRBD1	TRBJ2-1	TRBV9	CASSVGTGSSYNEQFF	TGTGCCAGCAGCGTTGGGACAGGGAGCTCCTACAATGAGCAGTTCTTC
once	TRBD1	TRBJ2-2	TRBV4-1	CASSQKGQANTGELFF	TGCGCCAGCAGCCAAAAGGGACAGGCGAACACCGGGGAGCTGTTTTTT
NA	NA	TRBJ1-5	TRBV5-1	CASSASGNNQPQHF	TGCGCCAGCTCCGCTTCCGGGAACAATCAGCCCCAGCATTTT
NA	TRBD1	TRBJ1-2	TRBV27	CASGEDRDYGYTF	TGTGCCAGCGGCGAGGACAGGGACTATGGCTACACCTTC
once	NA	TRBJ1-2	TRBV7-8	CASSLSGDQGSGYTF	TGTGCCAGCAGCTTATCGGGCGATCAGGGGTCCGGCTACACCTTC
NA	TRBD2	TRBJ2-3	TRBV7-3	CASSPSGGQKADTQYF	TGTGCCAGCAGCCCTAGCGGGGGGCAGAAAGCAGATACGCAGTATTTT
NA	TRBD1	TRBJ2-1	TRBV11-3	CASSLFGQGPYNEQFF	TGTGCCAGCAGCTTATTTGGACAGGGCCCCTACAATGAGCAGTTCTTC
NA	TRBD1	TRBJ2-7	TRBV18	CASSPQGQGAAYEQYF	TGTGCCAGCTCACCACAAGGACAGGGGGCGGCCTACGAGCAGTACTTC
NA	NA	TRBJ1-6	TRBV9	CASSVGGGGNSPLHF	TGTGCCAGCAGCGTTGGGGGGGGAGGTAATTCACCCCTCCACTTT
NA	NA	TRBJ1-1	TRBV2	CASTRVSFDTEAFF	TGTGCCAGCACCCGGGTGTCATTCGACACTGAAGCTTTCTTT
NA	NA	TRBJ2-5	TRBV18	CASSPGPQETQYF	TGTGCCAGCTCACCCGGGCCCCAAGAGACCCAGTACTTC
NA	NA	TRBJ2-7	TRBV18	CASSPYTGGDSEQYF	TGTGCCAGCTCACCTTATACAGGGGGGGATTCCGAGCAGTACTTC
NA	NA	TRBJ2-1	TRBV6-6	CASSYPPKNEQFF	TGTGCCAGCAGTTACCCTCCCAAGAATGAGCAGTTCTTC
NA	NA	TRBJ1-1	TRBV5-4	CASTSGMDTEAFF	TGTGCCAGCACCTCAGGGATGGACACTGAAGCTTTCTTT
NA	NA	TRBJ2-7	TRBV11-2	CASSLGRVFYEQYF	TGTGCCAGCAGCTTAGGTAGGGTCTTCTACGAGCAGTACTTC
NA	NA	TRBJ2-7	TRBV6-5	CASRSYEQYF	TGTGCCAGCAGAAGCTACGAGCAGTACTTC
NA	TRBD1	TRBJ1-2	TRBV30	CAWSVGQGNYGYTF	TGTGCCTGGAGTGTAGGACAGGGGAACTATGGCTACACCTTC
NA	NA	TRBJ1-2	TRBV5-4	CASSADPGAYGYTF	TGTGCCAGCAGCGCGGATCCAGGGGCCTATGGCTACACCTTC
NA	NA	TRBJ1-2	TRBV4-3	CASSQDTGPYGYTF	TGCGCCAGCAGCCAAGATACAGGGCCGTATGGCTACACCTTC
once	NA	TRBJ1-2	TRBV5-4	CASSDKTLYGYTF	TGTGCCAGCTCGGACAAAACATTATATGGCTACACCTTC
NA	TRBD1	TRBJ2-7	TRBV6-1	CASSEWGQGFNEQYF	TGTGCCAGCAGTGAATGGGGACAGGGTTTCAACGAGCAGTACTTC
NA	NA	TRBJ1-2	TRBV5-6	CASSSSRYGYTF	TGTGCCAGCAGTTCTAGCCGCTATGGCTACACCTTC
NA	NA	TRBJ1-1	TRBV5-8	CASSLAVQMGEAFF	TGTGCCAGCAGCTTGGCCGTGCAGATGGGGGAAGCTTTCTTT
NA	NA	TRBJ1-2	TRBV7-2	CASSLGGQNGYTF	TGTGCCAGCAGCTTGGGGGGGCAGAATGGCTACACCTTC
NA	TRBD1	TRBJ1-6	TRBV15	CATREGQARNSPLHF	TGTGCCACCAGGGAGGGACAGGCTAGAAATTCACCCCTCCACTTT
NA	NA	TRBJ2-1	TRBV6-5	CASLNRGEQFF	TGTGCCAGCCTGAATCGGGGTGAGCAGTTCTTC
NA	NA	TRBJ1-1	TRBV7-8	CASSRRDTNTEAFF	TGTGCCAGCAGCCGACGAGACACGAACACTGAAGCTTTCTTT
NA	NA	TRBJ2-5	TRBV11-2	CASSLALKTTRQETQYF	TGTGCCAGCAGCTTAGCCCTCAAAACAACTCGTCAAGAGACCCAGTACTTC
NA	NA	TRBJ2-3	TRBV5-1	CASSLLGPPTDTQYF	TGCGCCAGCAGCTTGCTTGGGCCCCCCACAGATACGCAGTATTTT